Described below is a single TCR beta chain sequence and its context. Its antigen is currently unknown. The data belong to a study of cytomegalovirus exposure and HLA in healthy donors. Study observations and caveats: One cluster of highly shared sequence variants probably arose as a sequencing artifact. With further analysis later on, most CMV-associated TCR beta chains appeared HLA-restricted. Several top significant clusters appeared, in a later analysis, to be linked to common viral pathogens.

This CDR3 region has 13 residues. The germline V gene has CDR1 SGHNT and CDR2 YENEEA. Trimming removed 4 bases from V and 1 base from J, with 7 bases in between. The study ran its PCR with 60 Vbeta and 13 Jbeta primers. As handled by the study authors: In a later analysis, the count reached about 82 million unique TCR beta chains, with 8.5 million to 14 million shared. The repertoire was sequenced with immunoSEQ multiplex PCR; TCRdb's copy has only in-frame clones and lacks some. V, J and clone size reflect that table, while D and trimming were determined from the DNA. Altogether roughly 140,000 clones are present, more than 75% being singletons, with the ten largest covering roughly 2.9%.

The receptor was derived from a female donor in good health and CMV-seronegative. The source material was PBMCs. The V gene is TRBV11-3, the J gene TRBJ1-1; maybe TRBD1 (5 bases). CDR3 region: CASSWGQNTEAFF. For the CDR3, the DNA is TGTGCCAGCAGCTGGGGCCAGAACACTGAAGCTTTCTTT.